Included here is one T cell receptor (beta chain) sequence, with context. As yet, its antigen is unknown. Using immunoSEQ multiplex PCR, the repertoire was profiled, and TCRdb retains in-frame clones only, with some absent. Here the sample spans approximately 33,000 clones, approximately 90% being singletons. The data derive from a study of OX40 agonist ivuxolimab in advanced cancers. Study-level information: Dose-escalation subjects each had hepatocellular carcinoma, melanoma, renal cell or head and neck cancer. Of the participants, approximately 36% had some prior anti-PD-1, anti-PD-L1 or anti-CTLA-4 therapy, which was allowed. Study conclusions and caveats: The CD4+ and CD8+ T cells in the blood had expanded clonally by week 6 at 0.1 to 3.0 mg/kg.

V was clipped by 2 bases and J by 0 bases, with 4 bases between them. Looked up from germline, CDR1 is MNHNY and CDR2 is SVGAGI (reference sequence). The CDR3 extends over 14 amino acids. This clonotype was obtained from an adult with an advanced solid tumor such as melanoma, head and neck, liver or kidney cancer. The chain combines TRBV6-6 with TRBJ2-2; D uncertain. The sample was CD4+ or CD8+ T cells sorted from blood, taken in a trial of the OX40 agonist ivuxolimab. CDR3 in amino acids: CASSYGANTGELFF. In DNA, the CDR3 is TGTGCCAGCAGTTACGGCGCGAACACCGGGGAGCTGTTTTTT.